The T cell receptor (beta chain) under discussion was sequenced for a study of blood T cell repertoires in COVID-19. As handled by the study authors: Nucleated cell number was recorded as an estimate derived from reference gene primer amplification. Profiling relied on immunoSEQ multiplex PCR, and the TCRdb table lists in-frame clones only, not all of them. From that table come the V and J calls and clone size; the DNA was used to work out D and trimming. The sample gives some 140,000 clones, around 85% of which show up once; about 18% is in the top ten. The table lists this clone with many counts. Germline loops: CDR1 LGHNA, CDR2 YSLEER. The CDR3 extends over 15 amino acids. J was trimmed by 7 bases and V by 1 base; bases with no gene match: 10.

This TCR was sampled from a woman over 75 with acute or convalescent COVID-19. The chain recombines TRBV4-3 with TRBJ2-7; 7 bases fit TRBD2. The sample comprised peripheral blood. CDR3 sequence: CASSQGLAEVGEQYF. CDR3 DNA sequence: TGCGCCAGCAGCCAAGGACTAGCCGAGGTGGGTGAGCAGTACTTC.